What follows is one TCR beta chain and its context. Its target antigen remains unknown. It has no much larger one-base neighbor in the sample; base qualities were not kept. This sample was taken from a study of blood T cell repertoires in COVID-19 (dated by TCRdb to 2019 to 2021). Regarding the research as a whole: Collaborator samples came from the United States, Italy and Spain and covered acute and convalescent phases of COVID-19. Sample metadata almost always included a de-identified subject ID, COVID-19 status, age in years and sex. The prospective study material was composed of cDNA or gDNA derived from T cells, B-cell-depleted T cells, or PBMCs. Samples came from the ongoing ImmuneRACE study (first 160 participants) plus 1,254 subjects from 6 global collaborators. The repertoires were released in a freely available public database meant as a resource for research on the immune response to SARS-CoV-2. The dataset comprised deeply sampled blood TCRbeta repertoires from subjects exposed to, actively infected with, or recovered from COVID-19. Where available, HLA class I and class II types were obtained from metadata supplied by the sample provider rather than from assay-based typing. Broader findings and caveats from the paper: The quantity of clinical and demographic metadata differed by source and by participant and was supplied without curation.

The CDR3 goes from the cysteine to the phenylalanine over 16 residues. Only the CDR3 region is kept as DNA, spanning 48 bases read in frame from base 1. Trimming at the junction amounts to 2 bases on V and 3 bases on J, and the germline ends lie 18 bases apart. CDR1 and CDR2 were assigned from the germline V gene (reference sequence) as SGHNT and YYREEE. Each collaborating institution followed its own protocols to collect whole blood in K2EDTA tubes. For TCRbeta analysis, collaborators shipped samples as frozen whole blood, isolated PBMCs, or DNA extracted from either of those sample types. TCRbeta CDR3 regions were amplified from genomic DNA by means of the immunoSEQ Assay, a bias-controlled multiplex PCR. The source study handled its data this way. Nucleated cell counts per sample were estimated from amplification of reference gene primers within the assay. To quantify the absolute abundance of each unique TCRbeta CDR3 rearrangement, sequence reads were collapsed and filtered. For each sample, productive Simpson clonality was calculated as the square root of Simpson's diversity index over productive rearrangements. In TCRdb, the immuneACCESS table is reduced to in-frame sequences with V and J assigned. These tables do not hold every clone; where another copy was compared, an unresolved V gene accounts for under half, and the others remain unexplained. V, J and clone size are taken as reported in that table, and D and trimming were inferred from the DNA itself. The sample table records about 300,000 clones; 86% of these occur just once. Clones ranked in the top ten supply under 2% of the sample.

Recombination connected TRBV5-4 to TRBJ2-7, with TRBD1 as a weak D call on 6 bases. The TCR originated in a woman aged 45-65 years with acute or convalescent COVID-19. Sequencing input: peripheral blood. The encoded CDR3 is CASSLGGGRGIYEQYF. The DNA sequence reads TGTGCCAGCAGCTTAGGCGGTGGCAGGGGAATCTACGAGCAGTACTTC.